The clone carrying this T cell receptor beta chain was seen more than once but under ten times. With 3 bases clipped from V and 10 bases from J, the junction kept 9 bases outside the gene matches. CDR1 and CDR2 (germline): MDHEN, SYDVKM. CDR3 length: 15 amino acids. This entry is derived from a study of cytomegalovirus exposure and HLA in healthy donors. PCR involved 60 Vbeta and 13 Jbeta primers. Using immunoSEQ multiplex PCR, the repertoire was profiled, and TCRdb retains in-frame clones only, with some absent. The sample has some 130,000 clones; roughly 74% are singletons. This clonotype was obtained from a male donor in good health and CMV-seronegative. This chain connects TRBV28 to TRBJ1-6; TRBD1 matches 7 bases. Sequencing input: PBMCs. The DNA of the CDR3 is TGTGCCAGCAGTTTGGAGGGGGCGCTTGAATCACCCCTCCACTTT. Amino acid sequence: CASSLEGALESPLHF. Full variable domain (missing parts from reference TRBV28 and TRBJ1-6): DVKVTQSSRYLVKRTGEKVFLECVQDMDHENMFWYRQDPGLGLRLIYFSYDVKMKEKGDIPEGYSVSREKKERFSLILESASTNQTSMYLCASSLEGALESPLHFGNGTRLTVT.